These 10 T cell receptor beta chains share one sample of origin, sequenced in a study of a mutant IDH1 vaccine in newly diagnosed glioma. The method was immunoSEQ multiplex PCR; TCRdb's version includes in-frame clones alone and lacks a portion of them. The table includes tens of thousands of clones, around 90% detected once. Their cognate antigens are unknown. Time point defined: week 11, during vaccination. In every dose of vaccine, 300 ug of mutant IDH1 20-mer peptide was given alongside topical imiquimod. Source: PBMCs, taken from a glioma patient whose treatment included an IDH1 peptide vaccine. The receptors originated from a man aged 18 to 30 with glioma.

This clone was seen a single time. This chain connects TRBV9 to TRBJ2-1; the match to TRBD2 covers 10 bases. J lost 2 bases, V lost 3 bases, and 5 bases had no gene match. The CDR3 totals 16 residues. Germline CDR1 SGDLS, CDR2 YYNGEE. CDR3 nucleotide sequence: TGTGCCAGCAGCGAGGCCGGGACTAGCGCCTACAATGAGCAGTTCTTC. This codes for CASSEAGTSAYNEQFF.

This chain joins TRBV5-6 and TRBJ1-2; the D gene is possibly TRBD1 (5 bases). The V gene's germline CDR1 is SGHDT and CDR2 YYEEEE. The V and J ends lost 4 bases and 3 bases respectively, with 13 bases between them. CDR3 length: 14 residues. The CDR3 protein is CASSPGRNHYGYTF. CDR3 sequence (DNA): TGTGCCAGCAGCCCGGGACGGAATCACTATGGCTACACCTTC. The full variable domain, its missing parts supplied by reference TRBV5-6 and TRBJ1-2, is DAGVTQSPTHLIKTRGQQVTLRCSPKSGHDTVSWYQQALGQGPQFIFQYYEEEERQRGNFPDRFSGHQFPNYSSELNVNALLLGDSALYLCASSPGRNHYGYTFGSGTRLTVV.

This chain connects TRBV7-2 to TRBJ1-1, with D uncertain. The CDR3 length is 13 residues. In germline, CDR1 is SGHTA, CDR2 FQGNSA. The germline V and J ends were trimmed by 1 base and 10 bases, with 13 bases remaining between them. The CDR3 loop is CASSLGAALGAFF. The CDR3 DNA sequence: TGTGCCAGCAGCTTAGGAGCGGCCCTGGGAGCTTTCTTT.

In its sample, this clone was seen once. J is TRBJ2-7 and V is TRBV20-1; D remains unclear. Looked up from germline, CDR1 is DFQATT and CDR2 is SNEGSKA (reference sequence). This CDR3 spans 11 amino acids. The V end lost 2 bases, the J end lost 6 bases, and 8 bases lay between the germline ends. The CDR3 coding sequence is TGCAGTGCTAGATCTCGCGCCGAGCAGTACTTC. This translates into CSARSRAEQYF.

The chain links TRBV6-5 to TRBJ1-1, with a tentative D call TRBD1 (6 bases). Trimming stripped 0 bases from V and 13 bases from J, with 12 bases between. The CDR3 spans 12 residues. CDR1 is MNHEY, CDR2 SVGAGI, per germline. The CDR3 nucleotides are TGTGCCAGCAGTTACTCGGGGGGGCAGGGTTTCTTT. The encoded protein is CASSYSGGQGFF.

By frequency in the sample, this clone is medium-sized. The V and J genes are TRBV5-6 and TRBJ1-3; TRBD1 is a possible D gene (6 bases). Trimming left V 2 bases short and J 4 bases short, with 10 bases between. The CDR3 has 14 amino acids. The germline V gene encodes CDR1 SGHDT and CDR2 YYEEEE. The CDR3 here is CASSFRGAGNTIYF. The CDR3 DNA reads as TGTGCCAGCAGCTTTAGGGGGGCAGGAAACACCATATATTTT.

A single count supports this clone. This chain joins TRBV4-2 and TRBJ1-4; D is unresolved. Trimming pared 1 base from V and 8 bases from J, leaving 14 bases between. CDR1 is LGHNA and CDR2 is YNFKEQ in the germline V gene. This CDR3 has 15 residues. The CDR3 DNA is TGTGCCAGCAGCCAAGCAGGCTCGGTGATGGAAAAACTGTTTTTT. The encoded protein is CASSQAGSVMEKLFF.

This chain links TRBV5-1 with TRBJ2-7; unclear D gene. This CDR3 is built from 14 residues. Germline CDR1 SGHRS, CDR2 YFSETQ. The ends were cut back, 0 bases at V and 5 bases at J, with 12 bases in the middle. The CDR3 DNA is TGCGCCAGCAGCTTGGAGTTCACGTTCCACGAGCAGTACTTC. Protein sequence: CASSLEFTFHEQYF. Filled out from reference TRBV5-1 and TRBJ2-7, the complete variable domain reads KAGVTQTPRYLIKTRGQQVTLSCSPISGHRSVSWYQQTPGQGLQFLFEYFSETQRNKGNFPGRFSGRQFSNSRSEMNVSTLELGDSALYLCASSLEFTFHEQYFGPGTRLTVT.

The chain employs TRBV6-5 and TRBJ2-2; 13 nucleotides line up with TRBD2. This CDR3 has 16 residues. Germline trimming cut 2 bases from V and 7 bases from J; bases unmatched to any gene: 4. Looked up from germline, CDR1 is MNHEY and CDR2 is SVGAGI. The CDR3 nucleotides are TGTGCCAGCAGTTACCCACTAGCGGGAGGGAGCGGGGAGCTGTTTTTT. Translating gives CASSYPLAGGSGELFF.

The V call is TRBV29-1, the J call TRBJ1-1, with D perhaps matching TRBD1 (6 bases). Germline CDR1 is SQVTM and CDR2 is ANQGSEA. V gave up 8 bases and J gave up 4 bases, with 14 bases separating them. The CDR3 is 12 residues long. Written as DNA, the CDR3 is TGCAGCATTGGGCTAGGGGGCACTGAAGCTTTCTTT. Translation: CSIGLGGTEAFF. The full variable domain, with the rest looked up from reference TRBV29-1 and TRBJ1-1, is SAVISQKPSRDICQRGTSLTIQCQVDSQVTMMFWYRQQPGQSLTLIATANQGSEATYESGFVIDKFPISRPNLTFSTLTVSNMSPEDSSIYLCSIGLGGTEAFFGQGTRLTVV.